The rows below give T cell receptor beta chains drawn from one sample of a study of cytomegalovirus exposure and HLA in healthy donors. TCRdb keeps only in-frame clones here, not all; method: immunoSEQ multiplex PCR. The sample yields 100,000 to 150,000 clones, 75% to 85% seen once. Material: PBMCs. These receptors all come from a woman between 50 and 59 years old in good health and CMV-seropositive. Each CDR3 is given with its conserved first and last residue. A D gene is named only where the DNA matches it firmly. Only part of the rows carry a size: once, few, many, or a class if the clone is expanded.

>TRBV7-9|.|TRBJ1-4|once
TGTGCCAGCAGCTTAGGGACTCACGGTAGAGAAAAACTGTTTTTT
CASSLGTHGREKLFF
>TRBV28|.|TRBJ2-2|once
TGTGCCAGCAGTTTACCCGGGATCGGGGAGCTGTTTTTT
CASSLPGIGELFF
>TRBV10-3|TRBD2|TRBJ2-3|.
TGTGCCATCAGTGAGGGTAGCGGGGGGACTTATACGCAGTATTTT
CAISEGSGGTYTQYF
>TRBV4-1|.|TRBJ1-1|.
TGCGCCAGCAGCCAAGAGGGGGGGATCACTGAAGCTTTCTTT
CASSQEGGITEAFF
>TRBV6-1|.|TRBJ2-1|.
TGTGCCAGCAGTGAAGGGGCGGGATGGGGTGAGCAGTTCTTC
CASSEGAGWGEQFF
>TRBV2|.|TRBJ1-2|.
TGTGCCAGCACCCGCGGGGCCGTGATTCTACAGTTTAACTATGGCTACACCTTC
CASTRGAVILQFNYGYTF
>TRBV5-1|.|TRBJ2-7|.
TGCGCCAGCAGCAGCCAGGGGAACTCCTACGAGCAGTACTTC
CASSSQGNSYEQYF
>TRBV5-4|.|TRBJ1-2|.
TGTGCCAGCAGCTTTAATCATGGCTACACCTTC
CASSFNHGYTF
>TRBV9|TRBD2|TRBJ2-2|.
TGTGCCAGCAGCGTAGCCCCGGGAGGTGCCGGGGAGCTGTTTTTT
CASSVAPGGAGELFF
>TRBV15|TRBD1|TRBJ1-2|.
TGTGCCACCAGCAGAGAGCAGGGGGATGGCTACACCTTC
CATSREQGDGYTF
>TRBV2|TRBD1|TRBJ1-5|.
TGTGCCAGCAGCCGACAGGGGAGGGATCAGCCCCAGCATTTT
CASSRQGRDQPQHF
>TRBV19|.|TRBJ1-1|.
TGTGCCAGTAGTATGTGGGGGGGGTTCCTGAACACTGAAGCTTTCTTT
CASSMWGGFLNTEAFF
>TRBV6-6|.|TRBJ2-5|few
TGTGCCAGCAGTTACAGGACTACCACACAAGAGACCCAGTACTTC
CASSYRTTTQETQYF
>TRBV5-1|TRBD2|TRBJ2-1|.
TGCGCCAGCAGCTCCATCCTAGCGGGGGGTAATGAGCAGTTCTTC
CASSSILAGGNEQFF
>TRBV28|.|TRBJ1-1|.
TGTGCCAGCAGCTGGGGGAGGGCCACTGAAGCTTTCTTT
CASSWGRATEAFF
>TRBV9|TRBD2|TRBJ2-5|once
TGTGCCAGCAGCGTCCACGGACTAGCGGGAGTGGAGACCCAGTACTTC
CASSVHGLAGVETQYF
>TRBV7-2|.|TRBJ1-6|.
TGTGCCAGCAGCACAGACAGGCTTAATTCACCCCTCCACTTT
CASSTDRLNSPLHF
>TRBV30|.|TRBJ1-3|.
TGTGCCTGCCGACAGTTCTCTGGAAACACCATATATTTT
CACRQFSGNTIYF
>TRBV2|.|TRBJ1-5|.
TGTGCCAGCAGTGAGGAGAGGCGACCCGGCAATCAGCCCCAGCATTTT
CASSEERRPGNQPQHF
>TRBV18|.|TRBJ1-2|.
TGTGCCAGCTCACCTGAGACCCTCTCCCTAGTCGGCTACACCTTC
CASSPETLSLVGYTF
>TRBV6-4|.|TRBJ2-1|.
TGTGCCAGCAGTGACGGTAACAGATACAATGAGCAGTTCTTC
CASSDGNRYNEQFF
>TRBV11-2|TRBD2|TRBJ2-1|.
TGTGCCAGCAGCTTAGCCGGGACTAGGAACAATGAGCAGTTCTTC
CASSLAGTRNNEQFF
>TRBV10-3|.|TRBJ1-6|.
TGTGCCATCACATGGCAGATTAATTCACCCCTCCACTTT
CAITWQINSPLHF
>TRBV7-9|.|TRBJ1-3|few
TGTGCCAGCACCCGCCCCGGGTCAGGAAACACCATATATTTT
CASTRPGSGNTIYF
>TRBV27|.|TRBJ2-2|.
TGTGCCAGCAGTTCCCGTTTCGGGGAGCTGTTTTTT
CASSSRFGELFF
>TRBV27|.|TRBJ2-2|.
TGTGCCAGCAGTTTCGAGGGAACCGGGGAGCTGTTTTTT
CASSFEGTGELFF
>TRBV5-4|TRBD2|TRBJ2-3|few
TGTGCCAGCAGCTTGGACGGGAGGGCGGGCACAGATACGCAGTATTTT
CASSLDGRAGTDTQYF
>TRBV30|.|TRBJ1-1|.
TGTGCCTGGAGTATAACACTGAACACTGAAGCTTTCTTT
CAWSITLNTEAFF
>TRBV5-1|TRBD2|TRBJ2-3|few
TGCGCCAGCAGGTGGAGTAGCGGGAGTAGCACAGATACGCAGTATTTT
CASRWSSGSSTDTQYF
>TRBV4-1|TRBD2|TRBJ2-1|.
TGCGCCAGCAGCCCAAGATCGGGGGGATCGGGCAATGAGCAGTTCTTC
CASSPRSGGSGNEQFF
>TRBV28|.|TRBJ2-1|few
TGTGCCAGCAGTTTATACAGTTACAATGAGCAGTTCTTC
CASSLYSYNEQFF
>TRBV28|.|TRBJ2-3|.
TGTGCCAGCAGTTTTGAGTCTAGCCGGAGTATCGCAGATACGCAGTATTTT
CASSFESSRSIADTQYF
>TRBV28|.|TRBJ2-7|.
TGTGCCAGCGGGCCCCACTACGAGCAGTACTTC
CASGPHYEQYF
>TRBV5-1|.|TRBJ2-5|.
TGCGCCAGCAGCTTGGGGGGGCCAAGTAAAGAGACCCAGTACTTC
CASSLGGPSKETQYF
>TRBV29-1|.|TRBJ2-3|once
TGCAGCGTTGTAAAGGAGAACACAGATACGCAGTATTTT
CSVVKENTDTQYF
>TRBV18|TRBD1|TRBJ1-2|.
TGTGCCAGCTCGCCGGACAGGAGCTATGGCTACACCTTC
CASSPDRSYGYTF
>TRBV5-4|.|TRBJ1-3|.
TGTGCCAGCAGCTGGGACACCTATAACACCATATATTTT
CASSWDTYNTIYF
>TRBV19|.|TRBJ2-2|.
TGTGCCAGTAGTCCCCCCCGTGACTTCACCGGGGAGCTGTTTTTT
CASSPPRDFTGELFF
>TRBV10-3|.|TRBJ2-5|.
TGTGCCATCAGTGAGAGGGACATTAGGGAGACCCAGTACTTC
CAISERDIRETQYF
>TRBV27|.|TRBJ1-2|few
TGTGCCAGCAGCCTTCAAAGGGGTAACTATGGCTACACCTTC
CASSLQRGNYGYTF
>TRBV5-4|TRBD1|TRBJ2-6|.
TGTGCCAGCAGCTTAGGGACAGGGCGCTCTGGGGCCAACGTCCTGACTTTC
CASSLGTGRSGANVLTF
>TRBV30|.|TRBJ1-2|.
TGTGCCTGGGATGGGGGGGTTGGCTACACCTTC
CAWDGGVGYTF
>TRBV15|.|TRBJ2-7|.
TGTGCCACCAGCAGAGTTGGGCCCTACGAGCAGTACTTC
CATSRVGPYEQYF
>TRBV19|TRBD1|TRBJ2-2|.
TGTGCCAGTCACACCGACAGGGGCATGGGGGAGCTGTTTTTT
CASHTDRGMGELFF